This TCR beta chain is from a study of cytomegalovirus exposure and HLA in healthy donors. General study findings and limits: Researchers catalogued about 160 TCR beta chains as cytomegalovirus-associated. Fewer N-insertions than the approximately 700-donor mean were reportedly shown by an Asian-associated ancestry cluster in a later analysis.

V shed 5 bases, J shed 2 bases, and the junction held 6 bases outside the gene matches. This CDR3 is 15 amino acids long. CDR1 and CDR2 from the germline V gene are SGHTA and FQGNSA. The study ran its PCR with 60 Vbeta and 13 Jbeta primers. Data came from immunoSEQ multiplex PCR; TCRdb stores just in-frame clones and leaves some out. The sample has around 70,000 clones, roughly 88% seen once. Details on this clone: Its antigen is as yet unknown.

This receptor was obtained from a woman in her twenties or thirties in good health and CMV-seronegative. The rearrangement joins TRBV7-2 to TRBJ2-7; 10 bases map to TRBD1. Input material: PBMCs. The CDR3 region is CASSTRQGAAYEQYF. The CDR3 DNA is TGTGCCAGCAGCACCAGACAGGGGGCGGCCTACGAGCAGTACTTC.